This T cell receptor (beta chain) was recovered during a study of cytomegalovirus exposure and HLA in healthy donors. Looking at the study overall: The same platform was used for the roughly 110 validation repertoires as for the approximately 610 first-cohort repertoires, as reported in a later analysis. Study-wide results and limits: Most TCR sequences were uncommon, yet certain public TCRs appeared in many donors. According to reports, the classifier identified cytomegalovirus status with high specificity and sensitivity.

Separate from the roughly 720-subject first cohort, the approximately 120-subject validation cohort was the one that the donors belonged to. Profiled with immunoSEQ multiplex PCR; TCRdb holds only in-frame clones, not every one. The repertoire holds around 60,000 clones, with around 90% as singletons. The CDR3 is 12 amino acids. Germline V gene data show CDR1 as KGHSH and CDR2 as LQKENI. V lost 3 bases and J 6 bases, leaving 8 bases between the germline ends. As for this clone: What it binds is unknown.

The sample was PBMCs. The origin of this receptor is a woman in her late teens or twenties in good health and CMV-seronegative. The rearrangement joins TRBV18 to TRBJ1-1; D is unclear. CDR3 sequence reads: CASSPAAPEAFF. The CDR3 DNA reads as TGTGCCAGCTCACCGGCGGCCCCTGAAGCTTTCTTT.